A single T cell receptor beta chain is shown here with its context. What it recognizes is unknown. The sample is drawn from a study of identical twins. Study observations and caveats: Memory repertoires lacked the insertion deficit that abundant cord blood beta clonotypes showed.

A universal primer site was added by template switching, and unique molecular identifiers were carried by the cDNA. One entry per CDR3 protein results from TCRdb running MiXCR on the 5' RACE reads. The sample carries 200,000 to 250,000 distinct CDR3 sequences, about 7.5% recorded once. The data were also submitted as part of a second study, on yellow fever vaccine responses in identical twins.

The TCR sequence derives from a woman aged 18-30 years in good health. The specimen was memory (CD45RO+) T cells sorted from blood.

CDR3 region: CASSQTHYGYTF. The CDR3 DNA is TGTGCCAGCAGCCAAACCCACTATGGCTACACCTTC. This chain uses TRBV3-1 with TRBJ1-2; D ambiguous. V shed 2 bases and J shed 3 bases, with 4 bases lying between them. The V gene's germline CDR1 is LGHDT and CDR2 YNNKEL (reference sequence). The CDR3 is 12 residues long. The full variable domain, with the rest looked up from reference TRBV3-1 and TRBJ1-2, is DTAVSQTPKYLVTQMGNDKSIKCEQNLGHDTMYWYKQDSKKFLKIMFSYNNKELIINETVPNRFSPKSPDKAHLNLHINSLELGDSAVYFCASSQTHYGYTFGSGTRLTVV.